By sample fraction, the clone carrying this TCR beta chain is medium-sized. Its antigen is not known. The data stem from a study of spatial heterogeneity in lung cancer. Study-wide findings and caveats: Ubiquitous expanded TCR counts tracked ubiquitous nonsynonymous mutations, and regional counts tracked regional ones. In tumors, expanded intratumoral alpha and beta TCR counts tracked mutation counts.

Germline-derived CDR1 and CDR2 are MNHNY and SVGAGI (reference sequence). The CDR3 has 15 amino acids. V dropped 0 bases and J dropped 1 base, with 8 bases sitting between them. TCRdb itself ran the 5' RACE reads through MiXCR, one entry per CDR3 protein. The data contain 9,000 to 10,000 distinct CDR3 sequences, 5.5% to 7% of them singletons. The time point is: sample taken at primary tumor resection. Samples came from approximately 65 TRACERx patients with untreated early-stage lung cancer. The sequencing here drew on lung tumor tissue, taken at surgery. The rearrangement joins TRBV6-6 to TRBJ2-3; tentatively, D is TRBD2 (5 bases). The receptor's source is a female donor with early-stage non-small cell lung cancer. The CDR3 region has the DNA TGTGCCAGCAGTTACTCGGGGAGCCGCACAGATACGCAGTATTTT. This encodes CASSYSGSRTDTQYF.